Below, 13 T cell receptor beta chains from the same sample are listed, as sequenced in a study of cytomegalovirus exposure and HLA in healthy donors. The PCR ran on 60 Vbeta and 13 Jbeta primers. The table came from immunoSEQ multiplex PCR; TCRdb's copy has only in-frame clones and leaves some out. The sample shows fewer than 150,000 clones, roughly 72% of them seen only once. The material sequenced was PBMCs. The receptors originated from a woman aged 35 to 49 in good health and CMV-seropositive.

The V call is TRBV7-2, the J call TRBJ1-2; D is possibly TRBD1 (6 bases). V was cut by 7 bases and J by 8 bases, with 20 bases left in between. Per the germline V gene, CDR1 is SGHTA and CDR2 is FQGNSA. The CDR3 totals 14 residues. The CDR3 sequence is CASTQGIPGVGYTF. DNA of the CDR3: TGTGCCAGCACCCAGGGGATTCCCGGAGTAGGCTACACCTTC.

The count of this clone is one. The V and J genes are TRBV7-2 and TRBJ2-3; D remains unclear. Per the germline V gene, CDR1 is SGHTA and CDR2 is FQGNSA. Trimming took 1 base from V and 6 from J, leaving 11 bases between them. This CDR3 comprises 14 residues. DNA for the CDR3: TGTGCCAGCAGCTTAGTGTCCCTACCCGATACGCAGTATTTT. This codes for CASSLVSLPDTQYF. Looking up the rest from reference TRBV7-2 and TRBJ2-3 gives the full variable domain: GAGVSQSPSNKVTEKGKDVELRCDPISGHTALYWYRQSLGQGLEFLIYFQGNSAPDKSGLPSDRFSAERTGGSVSTLTIQRTQQEDSAVYLCASSLVSLPDTQYFGPGTRLTVL.

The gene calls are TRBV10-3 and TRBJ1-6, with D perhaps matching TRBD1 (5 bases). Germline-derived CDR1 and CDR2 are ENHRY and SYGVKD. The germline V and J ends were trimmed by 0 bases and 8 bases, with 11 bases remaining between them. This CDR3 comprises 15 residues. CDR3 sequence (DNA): TGTGCCATCAGTGAGTCGACAGTTCTGGATTCACCCCTCCACTTT. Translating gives CAISESTVLDSPLHF.

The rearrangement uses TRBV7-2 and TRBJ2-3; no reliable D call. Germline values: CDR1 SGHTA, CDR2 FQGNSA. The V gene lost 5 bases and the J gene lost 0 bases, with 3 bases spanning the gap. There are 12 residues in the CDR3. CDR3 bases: TGTGCCAGCAGCCTCAGCACAGATACGCAGTATTTT. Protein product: CASSLSTDTQYF.

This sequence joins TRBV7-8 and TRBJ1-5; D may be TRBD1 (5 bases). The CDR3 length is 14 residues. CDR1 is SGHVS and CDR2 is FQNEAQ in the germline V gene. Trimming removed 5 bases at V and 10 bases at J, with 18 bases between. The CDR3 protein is CASSKGRGKGPQHF. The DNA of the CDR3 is TGTGCCAGCAGCAAGGGGCGAGGAAAGGGCCCCCAGCATTTT.

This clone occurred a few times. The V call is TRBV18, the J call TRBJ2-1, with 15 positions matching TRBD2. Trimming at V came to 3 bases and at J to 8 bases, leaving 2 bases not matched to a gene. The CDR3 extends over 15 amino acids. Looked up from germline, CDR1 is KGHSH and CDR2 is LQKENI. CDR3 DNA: TGTGCCAGCTCACCCGGGACTAGCGGGGGGTATGAGCAGTTCTTC. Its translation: CASSPGTSGGYEQFF.

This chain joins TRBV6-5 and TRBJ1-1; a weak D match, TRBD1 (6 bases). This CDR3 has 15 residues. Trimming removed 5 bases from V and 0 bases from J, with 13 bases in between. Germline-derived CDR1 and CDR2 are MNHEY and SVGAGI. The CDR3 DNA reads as TGTGCCAGCAGTCGGGACGGACAGTTGAACACTGAAGCTTTCTTT. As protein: CASSRDGQLNTEAFF.

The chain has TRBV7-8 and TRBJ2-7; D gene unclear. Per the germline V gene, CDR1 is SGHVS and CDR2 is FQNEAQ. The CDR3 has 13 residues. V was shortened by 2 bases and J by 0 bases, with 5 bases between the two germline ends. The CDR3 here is CASSLSRSYEQYF. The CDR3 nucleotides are TGTGCCAGCAGCTTATCCCGCTCCTACGAGCAGTACTTC.

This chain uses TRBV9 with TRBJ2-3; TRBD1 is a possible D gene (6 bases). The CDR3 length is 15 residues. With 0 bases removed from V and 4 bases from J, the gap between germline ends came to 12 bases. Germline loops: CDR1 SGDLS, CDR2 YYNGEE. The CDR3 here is CASSVEGRGPDTQYF. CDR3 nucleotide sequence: TGTGCCAGCAGCGTAGAAGGCAGGGGCCCAGATACGCAGTATTTT. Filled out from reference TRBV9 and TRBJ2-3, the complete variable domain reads DSGVTQTPKHLITATGQRVTLRCSPRSGDLSVYWYQQSLDQGLQFLIQYYNGEERAKGNILERFSAQQFPDLHSELNLSSLELGDSALYFCASSVEGRGPDTQYFGPGTRLTVL.

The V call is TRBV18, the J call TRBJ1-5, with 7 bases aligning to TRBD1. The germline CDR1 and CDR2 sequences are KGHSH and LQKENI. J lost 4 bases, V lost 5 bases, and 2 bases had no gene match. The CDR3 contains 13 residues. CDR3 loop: CASSGQDNQPQHF. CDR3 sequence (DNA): TGTGCCAGCTCAGGACAGGATAATCAGCCCCAGCATTTT.

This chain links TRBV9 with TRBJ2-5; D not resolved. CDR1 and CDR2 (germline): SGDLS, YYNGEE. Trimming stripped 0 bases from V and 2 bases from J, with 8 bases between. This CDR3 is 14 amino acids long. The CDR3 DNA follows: TGTGCCAGCAGCGTAGGGGCCCTACAAGAGACCCAGTACTTC. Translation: CASSVGALQETQYF.

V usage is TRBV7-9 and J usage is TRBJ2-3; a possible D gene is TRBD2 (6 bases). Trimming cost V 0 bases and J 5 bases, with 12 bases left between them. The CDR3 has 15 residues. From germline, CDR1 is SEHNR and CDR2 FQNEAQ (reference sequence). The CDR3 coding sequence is TGTGCCAGCAGCTTAGCGCCGGGAGTGGGAGATACGCAGTATTTT. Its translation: CASSLAPGVGDTQYF.

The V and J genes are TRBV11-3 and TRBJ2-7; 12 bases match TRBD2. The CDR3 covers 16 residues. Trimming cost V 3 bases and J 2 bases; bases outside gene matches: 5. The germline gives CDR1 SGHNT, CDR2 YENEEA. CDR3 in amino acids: CASSLRLAGGPYEQYF. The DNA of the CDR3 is TGTGCCAGCAGCTTGAGGCTAGCGGGAGGGCCCTACGAGCAGTACTTC.